The 22 T cell receptor beta chains listed next were all sequenced from one sample in a study of shared clonotypes between healthy human individuals. CD8 cells classed as naive were CD45RO-negative and positively selected for CCR7, excluding terminally differentiated effector memory CD45RA+ cells. Sequencing used immunoSEQ multiplex PCR; TCRdb keeps in-frame clones, though not all of them. The top ten hold approximately 22% of the sample, which has hundreds of thousands of clones, about 90% seen once. Sequences were obtained from naive CD8+ T cells sorted from blood. All receptors come from a man aged 25 to 45 in good health.

The chain is built from TRBV11-3 and TRBJ2-7, with TRBD2 matching over 9 bases. The germline CDR1 and CDR2 sequences are SGHNT and YENEEA. J gave up 1 base and V 5 bases, and 3 bases lay outside the gene matches. CDR3 size: 14 residues. The CDR3 coding sequence is TGTGCCAGCAGCCGACTAGCGGCATCCTACGAGCAGTACTTC. Its translation: CASSRLAASYEQYF. Using reference TRBV11-3 and TRBJ2-7 for the parts outside the CDR3, the full variable domain is EAGVVQSPRYKIIEKKQPVAFWCNPISGHNTLYWYLQNLGQGPELLIRYENEEAVDDSQLPKDRFSAERLKGVDSTLKIQPAELGDSAVYLCASSRLAASYEQYFGPGTRLTVT.

This clone occurred once. The chain employs TRBV19 and TRBJ2-7; 7 positions match TRBD1. Looked up from germline, CDR1 is LNHDA and CDR2 is SQIVND (reference sequence). This CDR3 is 13 amino acids long. The V gene end was trimmed by 5 bases and the J gene end by 3 bases; junction bases not matched to a gene: 4. DNA for the CDR3: TGTGCCAGTAGTCTCTACAGGGGCTACGAGCAGTACTTC. Translated: CASSLYRGYEQYF.

The chain carries TRBV6-1 and TRBJ2-3; D might be TRBD1 or TRBD2, each matching 6 bases. V was clipped by 8 bases and J by 3 bases, with 18 bases between them. The CDR3 sequence is 15 residues long. Per the germline V gene, CDR1 is MNHNS and CDR2 is SASEGT. In nucleotides, the CDR3 is TGTGCCAGCTGCGGGACACCGATATCGACAGATACGCAGTATTTT. This gives the protein CASCGTPISTDTQYF.

The gene calls are TRBV7-9 and TRBJ2-7; 8 nucleotides agree with TRBD1. The V and J ends lost 7 bases and 4 bases, in that order; junction bases with no gene match: 9. Germline V gene data show CDR1 as SEHNR and CDR2 as FQNEAQ (reference sequence). The CDR3 contains 14 residues. Here the CDR3 reads CASTSWTGSYEQYF. For the CDR3, the DNA is TGTGCCAGCACAAGTTGGACAGGGTCATACGAGCAGTACTTC.

CDR3 bases: TGTGCCAGCAGCTTAGAGGGGACAGCTTTCTCCTACGAGCAGTACTTC. Translating it yields CASSLEGTAFSYEQYF. The rearrangement links TRBV7-9 to TRBJ2-7; TRBD1 matches at 7 bases. The ends lost 1 base at V and 0 bases at J; junction bases unmatched: 6. The CDR3 is made up of 16 amino acids. Germline CDR1 reads SEHNR; CDR2 reads FQNEAQ (reference sequence).

This clone occurred a few times. The sample carries other DNA sequences with the same CDR3. The chain couples TRBV6-5 to TRBJ2-6; D gene uncertain. Per the germline V gene, CDR1 is MNHEY and CDR2 is SVGAGI. The CDR3 is made up of 13 amino acids. V was trimmed by 3 bases and J by 1 base, leaving 1 base between them. The CDR3 nucleotides are TGTGCCAGCAGTTATTCTGGGGCCAACGTCCTGACTTTC. It yields the protein CASSYSGANVLTF.

This clone was detected once. The chain links TRBV9 to TRBJ2-2; D not resolved. The CDR3 is 13 amino acids. Trimming shortened V by 0 bases and J by 11 bases, and 11 bases separated the two germline ends. CDR1 is SGDLS, CDR2 YYNGEE, per germline. The CDR3 is CASSVGTASELFF. CDR3 sequence (DNA): TGTGCCAGCAGCGTAGGCACGGCCTCAGAGCTGTTTTTT.

The chain carries TRBV29-1 and TRBJ2-5; TRBD1 agrees at 8 bases. CDR3 length: 14 amino acids. CDR1 SQVTM and CDR2 ANQGSEA come from the germline V gene. Losses at the gene ends were 3 bases for V and 3 bases for J; bases not matched to a gene: 6. CDR3: CSVDIGTGEETQYF. In DNA, the CDR3 is TGCAGCGTTGATATCGGGACAGGAGAAGAGACCCAGTACTTC. The full variable domain, in which reference TRBV29-1 and TRBJ2-5 provide the parts outside the CDR3, is SAVISQKPSRDICQRGTSLTIQCQVDSQVTMMFWYRQQPGQSLTLIATANQGSEATYESGFVIDKFPISRPNLTFSTLTVSNMSPEDSSIYLCSVDIGTGEETQYFGPGTRLLVL.

The CDR3 reads CASSEYVAGGYTQYF. The DNA of the CDR3 is TGTGCCAGCAGTGAATACGTAGCGGGGGGCTATACGCAGTATTTT. The chain carries TRBV6-1 and TRBJ2-3; TRBD2 agrees at 10 bases. V lost 2 bases and J lost 7; bases outside the gene matches: 6. CDR3 size: 15 residues. CDR1 and CDR2 from the germline V gene are MNHNS and SASEGT.

The chain carries TRBV27 and TRBJ2-7; maybe TRBD2 (5 bases). Germline V gene lookup returns CDR1 MNHEY and CDR2 SMNVEV (reference sequence). The CDR3 extends over 14 amino acids. The V end lost 0 bases, the J end lost 5 bases, and 11 bases lay between the germline ends. CDR3 protein: CASSLSGIRNEQYF. Here the CDR3 DNA reads TGTGCCAGCAGTTTATCCGGGATTAGGAACGAGCAGTACTTC.

This clone was counted once. V is TRBV27 and J is TRBJ2-7; TRBD1 might be the D (5 bases). CDR3 length equals 14 residues. V gave up 2 bases and J gave up 5 bases, with 13 bases separating them. Germline CDR1 is MNHEY and CDR2 is SMNVEV (reference sequence). CDR3 amino acids: CASSLGQGRHEQYF. The CDR3 DNA is TGTGCCAGCAGTTTAGGGCAGGGCCGCCACGAGCAGTACTTC.

This rearrangement joins TRBV7-9 to TRBJ2-1; a weak D match, TRBD1 (5 bases). The CDR3 loop spans 13 amino acids. The germline gives CDR1 SEHNR, CDR2 FQNEAQ (reference sequence). V shed 0 bases and J shed 13 bases, with 13 bases lying between them. The CDR3 loop reads CASSLAHRPYQFF. DNA of the CDR3: TGTGCCAGCAGCTTAGCCCACAGGCCGTACCAGTTCTTC.

Here the CDR3 reads CASSQVRGTEAFF. CDR3 nucleotide sequence: TGCGCCAGCAGCCAAGTTCGAGGAACTGAAGCTTTCTTT. The chain recombines TRBV4-3 with TRBJ1-1, with unresolved D. V was trimmed by 1 base and J by 5 bases, leaving 8 bases between them. Per germline, CDR1 LGHNA and CDR2 YSLEER. CDR3 length: 13 amino acids.

This clone showed up just once. This sequence joins TRBV11-2 and TRBJ2-3; D remains unclear. The CDR3 is 14 residues long. V shed 1 base and J shed 5 bases, with 10 bases lying between them. CDR1 is SGHAT, CDR2 FQNNGV, per germline. In DNA, the CDR3 is TGTGCCAGCAGCTTAGCGGCGTCCCTAGATACGCAGTATTTT. Its protein is CASSLAASLDTQYF. Looking up the rest from reference TRBV11-2 and TRBJ2-3 gives the full variable domain: EAGVAQSPRYKIIEKRQSVAFWCNPISGHATLYWYQQILGQGPKLLIQFQNNGVVDDSQLPKDRFSAERLKGVDSTLKIQPAKLEDSAVYLCASSLAASLDTQYFGPGTRLTVL.

V and J are TRBV10-2 and TRBJ1-2; the D is unclear. Deletions cut 4 bases from V and 7 bases from J, with 19 bases between. The CDR3 has 15 amino acids. CDR1 and CDR2 (germline): WSHSY, SAAADI. Written as DNA, the CDR3 is TGCGCCAGCAGTGGGTCAAGCGGCCTCGTTCTTGGCTACACCTTC. Translated, it gives CASSGSSGLVLGYTF.

The CDR3 is CASSESGDFNYGYTF. The CDR3, as DNA: TGTGCCAGCAGTGAATCGGGTGATTTTAACTATGGCTACACCTTC. The chain combines TRBV2 with TRBJ1-2; D gene unclear. Trimming pared 2 bases from V and 1 base from J, leaving 11 bases between. CDR3 length: 15 amino acids. The germline V gene encodes CDR1 SNHLY and CDR2 FYNNEI.

There are a few counts of this clone. This chain uses TRBV7-9 with TRBJ1-2, with D possibly being TRBD1 (5 bases). Between the trimmed V and J ends, which lost 5 bases and 7 bases, there was a span of 17 bases. The CDR3 length is 14 residues. Germline V lookup: CDR1 SEHNR, CDR2 FQNEAQ (reference sequence). The DNA for the CDR3 is TGTGCCAGCAGCCCTGGGGCAGCCATGTTTGGCTACACCTTC. Protein product: CASSPGAAMFGYTF.

This chain uses TRBV28 with TRBJ1-2; possibly TRBD1 for D (5 bases). In germline, CDR1 is MDHEN, CDR2 SYDVKM. The CDR3 is 13 residues long. V was pared by 5 bases and J by 4 bases, with 11 bases between. The CDR3 DNA is TGTGCCAGCAGTCCCTGGACAACCTATGGCTACACCTTC. It yields the protein CASSPWTTYGYTF.

The V and J genes are TRBV6-5 and TRBJ2-3, with 9 bases aligning to TRBD2. Germline V gene sequence: CDR1 MNHEY, CDR2 SVGAGI. CDR3 size: 16 residues. J was trimmed by 3 bases and V by 2 bases; bases with no gene match: 6. CDR3 DNA: TGTGCCAGCAGTTACCGGCCTAGCGGGATTACAGATACGCAGTATTTT. Its translation: CASSYRPSGITDTQYF.

The chain recombines TRBV7-2 with TRBJ2-3, with D unresolved. Germline CDR1 reads SGHTA; CDR2 reads FQGNSA. Trimming took off 4 bases at V and 5 bases at J, with 10 bases between the two ends. The CDR3 totals 13 residues. In nucleotides, the CDR3 is TGTGCCAGCAGCTCCCCCCCCCAAGATACGCAGTATTTT. Its translation: CASSSPPQDTQYF.

This clone has only one observation. The chain is built from TRBV7-6 and TRBJ2-7; perhaps D is TRBD1 or TRBD2 (5 bases each). The CDR3 runs to 13 residues. With 4 bases removed from V and 3 bases from J, the gap between germline ends came to 10 bases. Germline-derived CDR1 and CDR2 are SGHVS and FNYEAQ. The CDR3 region has the DNA TGTGCCAGCAGCTCTGGGACCTACTACGAGCAGTACTTC. It translates to CASSSGTYYEQYF.

This chain links TRBV11-2 with TRBJ2-7; 10 bases are a match to TRBD2. The CDR3 runs to 17 residues. Germline values: CDR1 SGHAT, CDR2 FQNNGV. The trim removed 5 bases at V and 6 bases at J, leaving 16 bases unmatched. The CDR3 sequence: CASSQSYPAGLATEQYF. As DNA, the CDR3 is TGTGCCAGCAGCCAATCCTACCCGGCGGGACTAGCGACCGAGCAGTACTTC.